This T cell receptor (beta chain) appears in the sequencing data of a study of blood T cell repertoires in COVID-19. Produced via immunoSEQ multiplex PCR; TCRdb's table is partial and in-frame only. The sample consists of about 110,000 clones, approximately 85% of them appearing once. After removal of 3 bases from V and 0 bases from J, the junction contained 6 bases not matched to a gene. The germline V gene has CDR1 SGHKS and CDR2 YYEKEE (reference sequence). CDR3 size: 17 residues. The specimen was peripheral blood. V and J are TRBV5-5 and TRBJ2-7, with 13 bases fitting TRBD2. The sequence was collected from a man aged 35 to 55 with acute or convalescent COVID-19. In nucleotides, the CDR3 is TGTGCCAGCAGCTCCGGACTAGCGGGGGCCCTCTCCTACGAGCAGTACTTC. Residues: CASSSGLAGALSYEQYF.